The 21 T cell receptor beta chains listed next were all sequenced from one sample in a study of cytomegalovirus exposure and HLA in healthy donors. PCR primers comprised 60 Vbeta and 13 Jbeta primers. Libraries were prepared by immunoSEQ multiplex PCR; TCRdb keeps only in-frame clonotypes and omits some of them. The sample holds roughly 110,000 clones, over 70% seen once. Material: PBMCs. Every receptor here comes from a female donor in good health and CMV-seronegative.

This clone was detected only a few times. The rearrangement links TRBV15 to TRBJ2-5, with D perhaps TRBD2 (6 bases). Germline loops: CDR1 LNHNV, CDR2 YYDKDF (reference sequence). This CDR3 has 13 amino acids. V lost 4 bases, J lost 5 bases, and 11 bases lay in between. The CDR3 region has the DNA TGTGCCACCAGCATAGGACTAAGCGAGACCCAGTACTTC. The encoded protein is CATSIGLSETQYF.

The rearrangement uses TRBV14 and TRBJ2-7; D call uncertain. The length of the CDR3 is 14 residues. The V and J ends lost 0 bases and 4 bases respectively, with 10 bases between them. CDR1 SGHDN and CDR2 FVKESK come from the germline V gene. The CDR3 DNA sequence: TGTGCCAGCAGCCAAGATCTATCTACTTACGAGCAGTACTTC. It codes for CASSQDLSTYEQYF. The complete variable domain, with remaining parts taken from reference TRBV14 and TRBJ2-7, reads EAGVTQFPSHSVIEKGQTVTLRCDPISGHDNLYWYRRVMGKEIKFLLHFVKESKQDESGMPNNRFLAERTGGTYSTLKVQPAELEDSGVYFCASSQDLSTYEQYFGPGTRLTVT.

The rearrangement uses TRBV6-5 and TRBJ2-3; D is unclear. CDR1 and CDR2 from the germline V gene are MNHEY and SVGAGI. The V end was cut by 10 bases, the J end by 5 bases, with 10 bases between. The CDR3 sequence is 11 residues long. The CDR3 sequence is CATNARDTQYF. Here the CDR3 DNA reads TGTGCCACTAACGCGAGAGATACGCAGTATTTT.

This clone came up a few times. The sample holds other DNA sequences that translate to the same CDR3. The chain uses TRBV29-1 and TRBJ2-5, with 10 bases fitting TRBD2. The V gene end was trimmed by 3 bases and the J gene end by 3 bases; junction bases not matched to a gene: 1. Looked up from germline, CDR1 is SQVTM and CDR2 is ANQGSEA. The length of the CDR3 is 13 residues. CDR3 loop: CSVDGLAEETQYF. The CDR3 DNA reads as TGCAGCGTTGACGGACTAGCGGAAGAGACCCAGTACTTC.

The CDR3 region is CASSLGLPNTGELFF. For the CDR3, the DNA is TGTGCCAGCAGCCTGGGACTCCCGAACACCGGGGAGCTGTTTTTT. The J gene is TRBJ2-2, the V gene TRBV9; possibly TRBD2 for D (6 bases). Germline V gene lookup returns CDR1 SGDLS and CDR2 YYNGEE. There are 15 residues in the CDR3. With 4 bases removed from V and 0 bases from J, the gap between germline ends came to 10 bases.

This chain links TRBV6-1 with TRBJ1-2; D unresolved. Trimming pared 0 bases from V and 2 bases from J, leaving 10 bases between. This CDR3 comprises 15 residues. Germline V gene sequence: CDR1 MNHNS, CDR2 SASEGT. This chain's CDR3 is CASSEAIRGNYGYTF. For the CDR3, the DNA is TGTGCCAGCAGTGAAGCGATAAGAGGGAACTATGGCTACACCTTC.

The chain recombines TRBV10-2 with TRBJ2-2; 12 nucleotides align to TRBD2. This CDR3 is 17 amino acids long. Germline V gene lookup returns CDR1 WSHSY and CDR2 SAAADI. J gave up 6 bases and V 2 bases, and 7 bases lay outside the gene matches. Written as DNA, the CDR3 is TGCGCCAGCAGTGAGCGACTAGCGGGAGTAAACTCCGGGGAGCTGTTTTTT. As protein: CASSERLAGVNSGELFF.

The J gene is TRBJ2-2, the V gene TRBV4-3, with 7 bases lining up with TRBD1. The CDR3 loop spans 16 amino acids. V lost 1 base, J lost 2 bases, and 4 bases stayed unmatched. Per germline, CDR1 LGHNA and CDR2 YSLEER. As DNA, the CDR3 is TGCGCCAGCAGCCAAGGGCAGGGGGATAACACCGGGGAGCTGTTTTTT. This encodes CASSQGQGDNTGELFF.

This chain joins TRBV18 and TRBJ2-1; no definite D call. With 3 bases removed from V and 5 bases from J, the gap between germline ends came to 8 bases. Germline V gene lookup returns CDR1 KGHSH and CDR2 LQKENI. This CDR3 contains 13 residues. CDR3 amino acids: CASSPSGHNEQFF. The CDR3 DNA reads as TGTGCCAGCTCACCTTCAGGCCACAATGAGCAGTTCTTC.

This chain joins TRBV29-1 and TRBJ2-1; TRBD2 agrees at 7 bases. There are 13 residues in the CDR3. Looked up from germline, CDR1 is SQVTM and CDR2 is ANQGSEA. V lost 4 bases and J lost 9; bases outside the gene matches: 9. The CDR3 DNA is TGCAGCGTTGGGGAAGGCGGGAGATTTGAGCAGTTCTTC. This codes for CSVGEGGRFEQFF.

The V call is TRBV7-9, the J call TRBJ2-7; D is possibly TRBD1 (5 bases). This CDR3 has 14 amino acids. Looked up from germline, CDR1 is SEHNR and CDR2 is FQNEAQ (reference sequence). V was clipped by 5 bases and J by 3 bases, with 14 bases between them. The DNA of the CDR3 is TGTGCCAGCAGCACCAAGGACAACGTCTACGAGCAGTACTTC. It encodes CASSTKDNVYEQYF.

The sample holds one count of this clone. The gene calls are TRBV11-3 and TRBJ2-1; possible D gene TRBD2, 5 bases. Germline CDR1 reads SGHNT; CDR2 reads YENEEA. The CDR3 has 15 residues. Trimming removed 0 bases from V and 3 bases from J, with 9 bases in between. CDR3 loop: CASSLDVRVYNEQFF. CDR3 coding DNA: TGTGCCAGCAGCTTAGACGTGAGGGTCTACAATGAGCAGTTCTTC.

The chain employs TRBV7-6 and TRBJ2-5, with 7 bases aligning to TRBD1. Germline assignment: CDR1 SGHVS and CDR2 FNYEAQ. There are 13 residues in the CDR3. V lost 4 bases to trimming and J lost 5 bases; unmatched junction nucleotides: 4. CDR3 nucleotide sequence: TGTGCCAGCAGCTCACGACAGGGCGAGACCCAGTACTTC. Protein sequence: CASSSRQGETQYF.

The V and J genes are TRBV25-1 and TRBJ1-6, with D possibly matching TRBD1 (6 bases). V lost 3 bases and J 0 bases, leaving 12 bases between the germline ends. CDR3 length: 17 residues. Germline CDR1 and CDR2: MGHDK and SYGVNS. CDR3 DNA: TGTGCCAGCAGTGATCCACAGGACAGCTCCTATAATTCACCCCTCCACTTT. It encodes CASSDPQDSSYNSPLHF. Together with reference TRBV25-1 and TRBJ1-6, the CDR3 gives the full variable domain: EADIYQTPRYLVIGTGKKITLECSQTMGHDKMYWYQQDPGMELHLIHYSYGVNSTEKGDLSSESTVSRIRTEHFPLTLESARPSHTSQYLCASSDPQDSSYNSPLHFGNGTRLTVT.

The CDR3 nucleotides read TGTGCCAGTACCCTCATAGGCGGGGGGGGTAATCAGCCCCAGCATTTT. This codes for CASTLIGGGGNQPQHF. The chain carries TRBV19 and TRBJ1-5, with a possible D match to TRBD1 (5 bases). The ends were cut back, 7 bases at V and 4 bases at J, with 20 bases in the middle. Germline V gene data show CDR1 as LNHDA and CDR2 as SQIVND (reference sequence). The CDR3 runs to 16 residues. Based on the CDR3 plus reference TRBV19 and TRBJ1-5, the full variable domain is DGGITQSPKYLFRKEGQNVTLSCEQNLNHDAMYWYRQDPGQGLRLIYYSQIVNDFQKGDIAEGYSVSREKKESFPLTVTSAQKNPTAFYLCASTLIGGGGNQPQHFGDGTRLSIL.

The V call is TRBV7-8, the J call TRBJ2-2, with a possible D match to TRBD2 (7 bases). Germline CDR1 reads SGHVS; CDR2 reads FQNEAQ. The length of the CDR3 is 16 residues. The V and J ends lost 5 bases and 6 bases respectively, with 19 bases between them. This CDR3 reads CASSPARRGRAGELFF. In DNA, the CDR3 is TGTGCCAGCAGCCCGGCCAGGCGGGGGCGAGCCGGGGAGCTGTTTTTT.

This clone has only a few counts. The rearrangement links TRBV5-4 to TRBJ1-1, with a tentative D call TRBD1 (5 bases). Trimming left V 4 bases short and J 4 bases short, with 11 bases between. Germline V CDR1 and CDR2: SGHNT, YYREEE (reference sequence). The CDR3 has 13 residues. CDR3 region: CASSQPGLTEAFF. The CDR3 region has the DNA TGTGCCAGCAGCCAACCGGGACTCACTGAAGCTTTCTTT.

This clone was counted only a few times. V gene TRBV4-2 combines with J gene TRBJ1-1; the D gene is possibly TRBD1 (5 bases). The length of the CDR3 is 13 residues. V gave up 5 bases and J gave up 3 bases, with 10 bases separating them. The germline gives CDR1 LGHNA, CDR2 YNFKEQ. The CDR3 coding sequence is TGTGCCAGCAGCGTTCCAGGGTACACTGAAGCTTTCTTT. This gives the protein CASSVPGYTEAFF.

The CDR3 spells CASSLRGRMGRTTEAFF. DNA for the CDR3: TGTGCCAGCAGTTTAAGGGGTAGAATGGGTCGGACCACTGAAGCTTTCTTT. This chain uses TRBV27 with TRBJ1-1, with D tentatively TRBD1 (5 bases). Between the trimmed V and J ends, which lost 2 bases and 4 bases, there was a span of 20 bases. The CDR3 covers 17 residues. CDR1 and CDR2 from the germline V gene are MNHEY and SMNVEV (reference sequence).

This clone appeared once. The chain links TRBV11-2 to TRBJ1-1, with unresolved D. Germline CDR1 is SGHAT and CDR2 is FQNNGV. The CDR3 consists of 15 residues. The V and J ends lost 0 bases and 5 bases respectively, with 13 bases between them. CDR3: CASSLEAWAVTEAFF. CDR3 nucleotide sequence: TGTGCCAGCAGCTTAGAAGCATGGGCAGTTACTGAAGCTTTCTTT.

This clone was detected a few times. The rearrangement joins TRBV11-3 to TRBJ2-7, with 8 positions matching TRBD2. Germline V gene data show CDR1 as SGHNT and CDR2 as YENEEA. The CDR3 is made up of 15 amino acids. V was pared by 0 bases and J by 6 bases, with 7 bases of the junction left unmatched. CDR3 in DNA: TGTGCCAGCAGCTTAGACCCCCGGGGGGGGCGCGAGCAGTACTTC. The encoded protein is CASSLDPRGGREQYF.